This T cell receptor (beta chain) was identified in a study of CD8+CD57+ T cells in acquired aplastic anemia. Germline CDR1 is SGHTA and CDR2 is FQGNSA. CDR3 length: 15 amino acids. The germline V and J ends were trimmed by 6 bases and 9 bases, with 18 bases remaining between them. The template for TCR beta VDJ and CDR3 sequence profiling was genomic DNA. MiXCR, applied by TCRdb to the reads, yields one record per CDR3 protein. The sample contains about 420,000 distinct CDR3 sequences, around 68% of which appear only once. The sample was sorted CD4+, CD8+, or CD8+CD57+ T cells (not recorded which) from PBMCs. The V and J genes are TRBV7-2 and TRBJ1-6, with a possible D match to TRBD1 (6 bases). The clonotype was recovered from a human donor in good health, serving as a control. CDR3 sequence (DNA): TGTGCCAGCAGGTTAAGCGGGGGGGCGAGTTCACCCCTCCACTTT. Residues: CASRLSGGASSPLHF.